Shown below are 28 T cell receptor beta chains from a single sample sequenced in a study of blood T cells in healthy people across ages. Together with a sample-barcoded 5' primer, a J-beta primer mix was included in a second PCR lasting roughly 6 to 12 cycles. TCRdb ran MiXCR on the 5' RACE reads and lists one entry per CDR3 protein. Of hundreds of thousands of distinct CDR3 sequences listed, about 43% are singletons. Sequencing input: blood. These receptors all stem from a man older than 75 in good health.

Many counts were recorded for this clonotype. The genes are TRBV20-1 and TRBJ2-7, with D possibly TRBD2 on 7 matching bases. Germline V lookup: CDR1 DFQATT, CDR2 SNEGSKA (reference sequence). The V gene lost 0 bases and the J gene lost 1 base, with 13 bases spanning the gap. The CDR3 has 15 residues. The CDR3 DNA reads as TGCAGTGCTAGAGATCGGGGGAGGGGGTCCTACGAGCAGTACTTC. This encodes CSARDRGRGSYEQYF.

This clonotype was recorded many times. The chain has TRBV4-2 and TRBJ2-1, with 12 bases identical to TRBD2. The germline gives CDR1 LGHNA, CDR2 YNFKEQ. The CDR3 totals 16 residues. Trimming cost V 6 bases and J 8 bases; bases outside gene matches: 11. CDR3 DNA sequence: TGTGCCAGCAGTCCAGGGCCTAGCGGGAGGGCCTATGAGCAGTTCTTC. Its protein product is CASSPGPSGRAYEQFF.

In its sample, this clonotype was seen many times. This chain uses TRBV7-2 with TRBJ2-7; D is perhaps TRBD2 (7 bases). CDR1 and CDR2 from the germline V gene are SGHTA and FQGNSA. Trimming left V 1 base short and J 0 bases short, with 13 bases between. The CDR3 totals 16 residues. The CDR3 coding sequence is TGTGCCAGCAGCTTAGGGGGGGGCAGAAGCTCCTACGAGCAGTACTTC. Encoded protein: CASSLGGGRSSYEQYF.

The chain employs TRBV20-1 and TRBJ2-4; 13 bases align to TRBD2. The last part of the DNA fits TRBJ2-7 better; the J call may be wrong. Germline-derived CDR1 and CDR2 are DFQATT and SNEGSKA (reference sequence). This CDR3 region has 15 residues. CDR3 in amino acids: CSARDGLAGENEQYF. CDR3 bases: TGCAGTGCTAGAGATGGACTAGCGGGAGAGAACGAGCAGTACTTC.

This clonotype came up a few times. The CDR3 DNA follows: TGTGCCAGCAGCCAGATGAGCGGGAGCGGCACCGGGGAGCTGTTTTTT. Protein: CASSQMSGSGTGELFF. The chain carries TRBV3-1 and TRBJ2-2, with 8 nucleotides matching TRBD2. V lost 3 bases to trimming and J lost 4 bases; unmatched junction nucleotides: 7. Germline CDR1 LGHDT, CDR2 YNNKEL (reference sequence). This CDR3 is 16 amino acids long.

This clonotype was found once. The CDR3 spells CSAPRSGTYEQYF. CDR3 sequence (DNA): TGCAGTGCGCCAAGGTCGGGTACCTACGAGCAGTACTTC. V gene TRBV20-1 combines with J gene TRBJ2-7; D gene uncertain. The CDR3 sequence is 13 residues long. V was pared by 6 bases and J by 2 bases, with 14 bases between. Germline V gives CDR1 DFQATT, CDR2 SNEGSKA (reference sequence).

A few counts support this clonotype. This chain connects TRBV29-1 to TRBJ1-5; TRBD1 might be the D (5 bases). The V gene's germline CDR1 is SQVTM and CDR2 ANQGSEA. V was cut by 4 bases and J by 2 bases, with 9 bases left in between. CDR3 length equals 13 residues. The CDR3 loop is CSVAGGGNQPQHF. CDR3 nucleotides: TGCAGCGTTGCGGGGGGGGGCAATCAGCCCCAGCATTTT.

This clonotype has only a few counts. The J gene is TRBJ2-3, the V gene TRBV7-3; D is ambiguous. Trimming removed 1 base at V and 0 bases at J, with 8 bases between. This CDR3 is built from 15 residues. From germline, CDR1 is SGHTA and CDR2 FQGTGA. CDR3 loop: CASSLIRTSTDTQYF. The CDR3 region has the DNA TGTGCCAGCAGCTTAATAAGAACTAGCACAGATACGCAGTATTTT.

This clonotype occurred a few times. This chain joins TRBV5-4 and TRBJ1-1, with D perhaps matching TRBD1 (5 bases). V was clipped by 4 bases and J by 0 bases, with 13 bases between them. Germline-derived CDR1 and CDR2 are SGHNT and YYREEE (reference sequence). This CDR3 region has 15 residues. The CDR3 is CASSPGAGVNTEAFF. The CDR3 DNA reads as TGTGCCAGCAGCCCTGGGGCGGGAGTGAACACTGAAGCTTTCTTT.

The chain is built from TRBV5-1 and TRBJ2-3; 9 bases map to TRBD1. V dropped 6 bases and J dropped 5; count of bases not matched to a gene: 10. The CDR3 totals 15 residues. Germline V gene lookup returns CDR1 SGHRS and CDR2 YFSETQ. In DNA form, the CDR3 reads TGCGCCAGCACCCCAGACAGGGGGGTGAGAGATACGCAGTATTTT. Translating gives CASTPDRGVRDTQYF.

The chain links TRBV3-1 to TRBJ1-1, with 9 bases matching TRBD1. The J segment lost 2 bases and the V segment lost 2 bases, leaving 21 bases of the junction unmatched. CDR1 and CDR2 from the germline V gene are LGHDT and YNNKEL (reference sequence). CDR3 length equals 21 residues. The CDR3 DNA follows: TGTGCCAGCAGCCAATCCGCGTTTGTGACAGGGGGAGTAATCTCCAACACTGAAGCTTTCTTT. It translates to CASSQSAFVTGGVISNTEAFF.

The chain uses TRBV3-1 and TRBJ2-7; D is perhaps TRBD2 (6 bases). Trimming shortened V by 1 base and J by 6 bases, and 13 bases separated the two germline ends. The V gene's germline CDR1 is LGHDT and CDR2 YNNKEL (reference sequence). The CDR3 spans 14 residues. CDR3 nucleotide sequence: TGTGCCAGCAGCCAAGGGACTATGAAGCCCGAGCAGTACTTC. This sequence encodes CASSQGTMKPEQYF.

The genes are TRBV24-1 and TRBJ1-2; the D is unclear. Looked up from germline, CDR1 is KGHDR and CDR2 is SFDVKD. The CDR3 runs to 12 residues. V shed 5 bases and J shed 4 bases, with 7 bases lying between them. The CDR3 bases are TGTGCCACCAGTGCGGCAGGCTATGGCTACACCTTC. Encoded protein: CATSAAGYGYTF.

This clonotype was picked up a small number of times. V gene TRBV5-5 combines with J gene TRBJ1-4, with 8 bases matching TRBD1. Germline trimming cut 3 bases from V and 5 bases from J; bases unmatched to any gene: 3. CDR3 length equals 14 residues. The germline V gene encodes CDR1 SGHKS and CDR2 YYEKEE (reference sequence). The CDR3 here is CASSYGDRNEKLFF. DNA for the CDR3: TGTGCCAGCAGCTATGGGGACAGGAATGAAAAACTGTTTTTT.

The rearrangement joins TRBV5-1 to TRBJ2-7; 11 bases are a match to TRBD1. Germline trimming cut 1 base from V and 2 bases from J; bases unmatched to any gene: 5. Germline V lookup: CDR1 SGHRS, CDR2 YFSETQ. The CDR3 runs to 16 residues. The CDR3 loop reads CASSLNRDRGTYEQYF. CDR3 coding DNA: TGCGCCAGCAGCTTGAATAGGGACAGGGGGACCTACGAGCAGTACTTC.

The chain has TRBV7-2 and TRBJ2-1; the match to TRBD2 covers 12 bases. The ends lost 0 bases at V and 10 bases at J; junction bases unmatched: 10. The CDR3 contains 17 residues. CDR1 and CDR2 (germline): SGHTA, FQGNSA. The CDR3 DNA reads TGTGCCAGCAGCTTAGCGCCTAGCGGGAGGGACTCCTACGAGCAGTTCTTC. Translated, it gives CASSLAPSGRDSYEQFF.

This clonotype was recorded a few times. This chain links TRBV2 with TRBJ2-3; 7 bases map to TRBD2. V lost 7 bases, J lost 5 bases, and 9 bases stayed unmatched. Germline-derived CDR1 and CDR2 are SNHLY and FYNNEI. The CDR3 has 14 residues. DNA of the CDR3: TGTGCCAGCATGTCGGCGGGAGTGAGAGATACGCAGTATTTT. It specifies CASMSAGVRDTQYF.

The gene calls are TRBV11-2 and TRBJ2-5; 7 positions agree with TRBD1. V lost 5 bases to trimming and J lost 11 bases; unmatched junction nucleotides: 20. The CDR3 contains 16 residues. Germline CDR1 is SGHAT and CDR2 is FQNNGV. The CDR3 protein is CASSERTGGSYNEQYF. CDR3 bases: TGTGCCAGCAGCGAGCGGACAGGAGGCTCCTACAATGAGCAGTACTTC.

This clonotype came up a few times. The chain links TRBV7-2 to TRBJ2-2, with 14 bases matching TRBD2. V trimming: 8 bases; J trimming: 6 bases; junction bases outside the gene matches: 2. The CDR3 is 14 amino acids. Germline values: CDR1 SGHTA, CDR2 FQGNSA. CDR3 sequence: CASQTSGGAGELFF. CDR3 in DNA: TGTGCCAGCCAGACTAGCGGGGGGGCCGGGGAGCTGTTTTTT.

The chain employs TRBV15 and TRBJ2-1; the D gene is possibly TRBD2 (6 bases). Germline V gene lookup returns CDR1 LNHNV and CDR2 YYDKDF (reference sequence). The CDR3 runs to 12 residues. V was trimmed by 8 bases and J by 13 bases, leaving 18 bases between them. The chain's CDR3 is CATAGSGETQFF. Written as DNA, the CDR3 is TGTGCCACCGCAGGGTCGGGAGAGACCCAGTTCTTC.

This clonotype was detected ten times or more. V and J are TRBV7-9 and TRBJ2-7; D gene unclear. V was clipped by 1 base and J by 3 bases, with 4 bases between them. This CDR3 spans 12 amino acids. Germline CDR1 is SEHNR and CDR2 is FQNEAQ (reference sequence). The CDR3 loop reads CASSLGSYEQYF. CDR3 sequence (DNA): TGTGCCAGCAGCTTAGGCAGCTACGAGCAGTACTTC.

This clonotype was seen a handful of times. V is TRBV9 and J is TRBJ2-1; 8 positions match TRBD1. The CDR3 consists of 15 residues. The germline V gene encodes CDR1 SGDLS and CDR2 YYNGEE. V shed 3 bases and J 5 bases; nucleotides not matched to a gene: 7. The CDR3 here is CASSADPTGDNEQFF. Here the CDR3 DNA reads TGTGCCAGCAGCGCCGACCCGACAGGGGACAATGAGCAGTTCTTC.

J is TRBJ2-7 and V is TRBV5-1; D is possibly TRBD1 or TRBD2 (6 bases each). Germline values: CDR1 SGHRS, CDR2 YFSETQ. This CDR3 contains 16 residues. V gave up 4 bases and J gave up 7 bases, with 24 bases separating them. This CDR3 reads CASSTGWGAESDEQYF. CDR3 nucleotides: TGCGCCAGCAGCACTGGTTGGGGGGCCGAGTCCGATGAGCAGTACTTC.

As for this clonotype: At one boundary the junction diverges from the germline segment, which might be a read error. J is TRBJ2-3 and V is TRBV4-3; TRBD1 agrees at 8 bases. The length of the CDR3 is 16 residues. The germline CDR1 and CDR2 sequences are LGHNA and YSLEER. CDR3 loop: CASSNRQGLTTDAQYF. The CDR3 region has the DNA TGCGCCAGCAGCAACCGACAGGGGCTGACCACAGATGCGCAGTATTTT.

The chain employs TRBV4-3 and TRBJ2-5, with D perhaps matching TRBD2 (7 bases). The CDR3 consists of 14 residues. The V gene's germline CDR1 is LGHNA and CDR2 YSLEER. The V end was cut by 4 bases, the J end by 11 bases, with 20 bases between. CDR3 residues: CASSLQGGGNEQYF. CDR3 nucleotides: TGCGCCAGCAGCCTACAAGGGGGGGGCAATGAGCAGTACTTC.

This sequence joins TRBV20-1 and TRBJ1-2; perhaps TRBD1 as D (5 bases). The CDR3 has 15 residues. Germline-derived CDR1 and CDR2 are DFQATT and SNEGSKA (reference sequence). V dropped 4 bases and J dropped 0 bases, with 15 bases sitting between them. Here the CDR3 DNA reads TGCAGTGCTAAGACAGAGCCGATTACTAACTATGGCTACACCTTC. Protein product: CSAKTEPITNYGYTF.

This clonotype has more than one count but fewer than ten. The V and J genes are TRBV3-1 and TRBJ2-7; TRBD2 agrees at 10 bases. Germline V gene data show CDR1 as LGHDT and CDR2 as YNNKEL (reference sequence). This CDR3 is built from 18 residues. J was trimmed by 3 bases and V by 1 base; bases with no gene match: 12. As DNA, the CDR3 is TGTGCCAGCAGCCAAGCCTTGAGCGGGGGGGCTCGGTACTACGAGCAGTACTTC. Protein: CASSQALSGGARYYEQYF.

The gene calls are TRBV5-1 and TRBJ1-2; the D gene is possibly TRBD1 (5 bases). The CDR3 totals 14 residues. V gave up 4 bases and J gave up 8 bases, with 18 bases separating them. The germline V gene encodes CDR1 SGHRS and CDR2 YFSETQ. The CDR3 region is CASSPRDRLDGYTF. The CDR3 DNA reads TGCGCCAGCAGCCCCCGGGACCGGCTGGACGGCTACACCTTC. Complete variable domain (other parts from reference TRBV5-1 and TRBJ1-2): KAGVTQTPRYLIKTRGQQVTLSCSPISGHRSVSWYQQTPGQGLQFLFEYFSETQRNKGNFPGRFSGRQFSNSRSEMNVSTLELGDSALYLCASSPRDRLDGYTFGSGTRLTVV.